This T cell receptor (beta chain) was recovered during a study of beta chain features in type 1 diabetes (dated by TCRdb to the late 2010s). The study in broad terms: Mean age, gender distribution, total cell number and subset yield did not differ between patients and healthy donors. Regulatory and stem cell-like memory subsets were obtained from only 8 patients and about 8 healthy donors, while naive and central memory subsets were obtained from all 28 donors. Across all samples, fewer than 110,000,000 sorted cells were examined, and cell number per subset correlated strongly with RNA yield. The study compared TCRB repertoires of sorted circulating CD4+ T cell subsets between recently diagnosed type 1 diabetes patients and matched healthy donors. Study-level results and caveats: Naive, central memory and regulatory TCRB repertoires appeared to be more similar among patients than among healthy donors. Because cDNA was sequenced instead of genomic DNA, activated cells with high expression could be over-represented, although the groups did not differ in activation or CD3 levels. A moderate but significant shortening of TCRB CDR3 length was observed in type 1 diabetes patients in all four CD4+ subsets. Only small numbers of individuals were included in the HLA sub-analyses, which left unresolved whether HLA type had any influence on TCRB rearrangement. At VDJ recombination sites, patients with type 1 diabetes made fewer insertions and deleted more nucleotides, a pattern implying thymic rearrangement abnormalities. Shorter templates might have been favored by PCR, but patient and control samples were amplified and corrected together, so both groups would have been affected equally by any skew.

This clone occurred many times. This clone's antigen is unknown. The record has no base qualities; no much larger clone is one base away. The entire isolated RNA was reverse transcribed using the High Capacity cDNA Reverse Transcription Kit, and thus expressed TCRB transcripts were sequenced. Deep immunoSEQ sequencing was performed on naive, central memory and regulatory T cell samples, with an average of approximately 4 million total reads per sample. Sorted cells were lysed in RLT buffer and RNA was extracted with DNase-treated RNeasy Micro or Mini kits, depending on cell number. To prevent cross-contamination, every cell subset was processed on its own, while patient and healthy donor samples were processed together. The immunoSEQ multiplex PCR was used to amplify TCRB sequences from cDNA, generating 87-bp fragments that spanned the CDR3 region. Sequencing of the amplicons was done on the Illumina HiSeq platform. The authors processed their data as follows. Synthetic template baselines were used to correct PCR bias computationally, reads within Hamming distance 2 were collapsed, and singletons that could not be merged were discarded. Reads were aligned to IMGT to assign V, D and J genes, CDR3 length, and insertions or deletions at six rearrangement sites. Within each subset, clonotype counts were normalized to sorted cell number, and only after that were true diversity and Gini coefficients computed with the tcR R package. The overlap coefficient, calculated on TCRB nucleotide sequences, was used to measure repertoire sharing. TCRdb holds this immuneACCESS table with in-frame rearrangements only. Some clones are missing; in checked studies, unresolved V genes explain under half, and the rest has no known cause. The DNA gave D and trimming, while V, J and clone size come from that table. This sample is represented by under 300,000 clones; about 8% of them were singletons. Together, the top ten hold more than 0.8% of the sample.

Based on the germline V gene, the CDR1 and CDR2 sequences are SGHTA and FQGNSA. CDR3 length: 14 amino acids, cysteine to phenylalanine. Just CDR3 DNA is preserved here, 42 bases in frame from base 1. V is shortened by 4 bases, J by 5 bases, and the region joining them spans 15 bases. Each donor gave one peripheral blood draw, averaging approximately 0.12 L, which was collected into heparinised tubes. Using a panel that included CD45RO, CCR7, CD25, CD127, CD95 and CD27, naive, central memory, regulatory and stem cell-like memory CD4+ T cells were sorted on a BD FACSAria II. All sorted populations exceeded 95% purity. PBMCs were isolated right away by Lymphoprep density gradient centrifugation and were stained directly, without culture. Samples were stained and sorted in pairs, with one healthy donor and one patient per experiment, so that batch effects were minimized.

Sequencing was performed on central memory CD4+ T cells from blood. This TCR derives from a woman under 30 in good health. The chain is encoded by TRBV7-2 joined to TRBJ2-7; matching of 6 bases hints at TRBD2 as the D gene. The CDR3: CASSSFGGRDEQYF. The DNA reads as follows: TGTGCCAGCAGCTCCTTCGGGGGACGGGACGAGCAGTACTTC.